This paragraph reports one T cell receptor beta chain. No antigen is known for it. No base-level quality is on record; no much larger clone is a single base apart. According to the germline V gene, CDR1 reads SGHTA and CDR2 reads FQGNSA. Germline trimming amounts to 5 bases on V and 5 bases on J, with 7 as the count of junction bases outside the gene matches. The CDR3 spans 15 residues, from the cysteine through the phenylalanine. Only the CDR3 part of the read is kept: 45 bases, read in frame from the first base. The entry originates in a study of T cell responses to AZD1222 COVID-19 vaccine (dated by TCRdb to the early 2020s). Background on the whole study: A total of about 230 trial participants underwent TCR sequencing, of whom 200 to 220 received two doses of AZD1222 and about 25 received two doses of the MenACWY control vaccine. Enrollment into the trials was organized by age into subgroups of 18-55, 56-69 and 70-plus years, and those subgroups contained roughly 150, 30 and 60 TCR-sequenced participants, respectively. Findings and caveats that apply to the study as a whole: Only five to seven AZD1222 recipients were SARS-CoV-2 seropositive at baseline, limiting conclusions about previously exposed vaccinees. Spike-specific TCR breadth and depth rose significantly after two AZD1222 doses compared with day 0 and with MenACWY recipients. Nearly half of unique spike-specific TCRs reportedly recognized epitopes outside regions mutated in the B.1.351 and B.1.1.7 variants. Because no day 14 peak-response samples were available, the repertoires could be characterized only after the peak T cell response. Participants were mostly white British and included more females than males, and it was suggested by the authors that clonal diversity may have been underestimated. CD4 TCRs associated with the vaccine covered the entire spike protein, and the dominant responses were in regions 160-218 and 743-854. The 56-69-year group was small, and its depth increase did not reach significance, likely because of low power.

This specimen's time point label, per the study, means: about 28 days (+/-7) after the second vaccine dose. AZD1222 recipients whose second dose came at about 4 weeks and those whose second dose came at about 12 weeks were combined into one group, since spike-specific TCR depth and breadth did not differ between the two schedules. Samples from vaccinated people were obtained from the UK trials COV001 and COV002, which included a single-blind randomized controlled phase 2/3 trial of AZD1222 (ChAdOx1 nCoV-19) in healthy adults. Trial participant PBMC samples were collected at day 0 and day 28 after the second dose for TCRbeta chain sequencing. The CDR3 regions of human TCRbeta chains were analyzed by immunosequencing. In the paper's pipeline: Repertoire TCRs were checked for matches against a reference library of SARS-CoV-2-specific TCRs that had been generated using the MIRA antigen-specificity platform. Breadth meant the fraction of unique TCRs that were SARS-CoV-2-associated, whereas depth meant the fraction of total T cells that were SARS-CoV-2-associated. Using the MIRA data, each spike-specific TCR was mapped to the spike region that the TCR reacts to and placed in a CD4 or CD8 class. Log10-transformed breadth and depth values were compared by one-way ANOVA with Sidak's multiple comparisons tests. As stored in TCRdb, this immuneACCESS dataset retains in-frame rearrangements with V and J assigned. A fraction of the clones does not appear; measured against another copy, unresolved V genes explain less than half of the discrepancy, and the remainder lacks a known reason. V and J calls and clone size follow that table, whereas D and trimming were derived from the DNA. This sample holds about 150,000 clones; roughly 90% were observed only once. The top ten hold approximately 3.5% of the sample.

The chain is made from TRBV7-2 and TRBJ2-7; TRBD2 matches 12 bases in the middle. The origin of this receptor is an adult who received the AZD1222 COVID-19 vaccine. The material sequenced was peripheral blood, taken 28 days after the second AZD1222 dose. Here is the DNA: TGTGCCAGCAGCCCGACGACTAGCGGGAGAAACGAGCAGTACTTC. Its protein is CASSPTTSGRNEQYF. Where the CDR3 stops, the reference TRBV7-2 and TRBJ2-7 genes take over; the full variable domain is GAGVSQSPSNKVTEKGKDVELRCDPISGHTALYWYRQSLGQGLEFLIYFQGNSAPDKSGLPSDRFSAERTGGSVSTLTIQRTQQEDSAVYLCASSPTTSGRNEQYFGPGTRLTVT.